This T cell receptor (beta chain) was profiled in a study of ipilimumab plus nivolumab after autologous stem cell transplantation (TCRdb year 2021). Background on the whole study: The median number of doses received by trial patients was about 5 for ipilimumab and 8 for nivolumab. Patients in the trial were undergoing autologous transplant and had high-risk diffuse large B cell lymphoma, mature T cell lymphoma, or multiple myeloma. Some 35 patients made up the trial's intent-to-treat population. The myeloma cohort included high-risk transplant-naive patients and patients relapsing within 3 years of a first autologous transplant.

Ipilimumab was given at 1 mg/kg intravenously on day 1 of selected weeks, and checkpoint therapy started 14 to 28 days after autologous transplant. Patients received nivolumab at 3 mg/kg intravenously on day 1 of weeks 1, 4, 7, 10, and every two weeks through week 26. The study was a Phase Ib clinical trial testing combined checkpoint inhibition with ipilimumab and nivolumab as consolidation after autologous stem cell transplantation. The library was produced with the immunoSEQ multiplex PCR assay. Entries here come from immuneACCESS through TCRdb and include only in-frame sequences with V and J called. Some clones fail to appear in such tables; in the studies checked, an unresolved V gene covers under half of the shortfall, and the cause of the remainder is unknown. The sample yields about 40,000 clones; roughly 92% were counted once. Of the sample, 0.75% to 1% is held by the ten largest clones.

What the authors observed across the whole study: Combined checkpoint inhibition appeared tolerable as post-transplant consolidation, according to the authors' conclusion. According to the authors, a biologic rationale for studying the approach further came from T cell receptor repertoire, regulatory T cell phenotype and gut microbiota profiles.

Details on this clone: It has no known antigen specificity. Nothing much larger sits one base from this clone, and base qualities are not available.

The TCR sequence derives from a male donor with multiple myeloma. The sample was PBMCs, taken in a trial of ipilimumab plus nivolumab as post-transplant consolidation.

The nucleotides read TGTGCCAGCAGCCCCCGGGGACTTAGAGATACGCAGTATTTT. Its protein is CASSPRGLRDTQYF. The chain was built from TRBV7-2 and TRBJ2-3, and perhaps TRBD2 as D gene, on 6 matching bases. CDR1 SGHTA and CDR2 FQGNSA were looked up in the germline V gene. From cysteine to phenylalanine, the CDR3 is 14 amino acids long. Kept here is only the CDR3 DNA, which spans 42 bases and is read in frame from base 1. Trimming removed 5 bases from V and 5 bases from J, leaving 14 bases between the germline ends.